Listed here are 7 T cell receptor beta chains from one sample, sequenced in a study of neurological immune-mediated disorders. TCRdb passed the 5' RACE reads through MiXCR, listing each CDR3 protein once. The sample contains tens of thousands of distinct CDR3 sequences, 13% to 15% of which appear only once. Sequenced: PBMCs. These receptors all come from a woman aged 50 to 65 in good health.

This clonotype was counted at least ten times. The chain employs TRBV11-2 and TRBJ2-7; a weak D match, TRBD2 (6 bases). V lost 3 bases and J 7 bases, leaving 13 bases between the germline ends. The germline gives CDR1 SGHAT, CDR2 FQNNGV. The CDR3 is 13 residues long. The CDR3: CASSFGSGGEQYF. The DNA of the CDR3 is TGTGCCAGCAGCTTTGGCTCTGGGGGGGAGCAGTACTTC.

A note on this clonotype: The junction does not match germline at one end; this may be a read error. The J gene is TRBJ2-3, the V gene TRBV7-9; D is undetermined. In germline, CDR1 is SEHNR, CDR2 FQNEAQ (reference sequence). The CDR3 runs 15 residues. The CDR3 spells CANSLMGGSTDTQYF. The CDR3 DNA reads TGTGCCAACAGCTTGATGGGCGGAAGCACAGATACGCAGTATTTT.

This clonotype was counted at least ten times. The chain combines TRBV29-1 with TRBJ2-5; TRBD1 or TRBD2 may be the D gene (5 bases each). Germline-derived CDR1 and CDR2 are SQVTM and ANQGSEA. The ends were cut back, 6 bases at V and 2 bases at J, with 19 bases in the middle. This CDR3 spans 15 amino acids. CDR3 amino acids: CSVIPGPMIQETQYF. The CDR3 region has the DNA TGCAGCGTCATTCCGGGACCCATGATTCAAGAGACCCAGTACTTC. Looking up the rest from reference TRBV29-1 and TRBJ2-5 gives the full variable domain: SAVISQKPSRDICQRGTSLTIQCQVDSQVTMMFWYRQQPGQSLTLIATANQGSEATYESGFVIDKFPISRPNLTFSTLTVSNMSPEDSSIYLCSVIPGPMIQETQYFGPGTRLLVL.

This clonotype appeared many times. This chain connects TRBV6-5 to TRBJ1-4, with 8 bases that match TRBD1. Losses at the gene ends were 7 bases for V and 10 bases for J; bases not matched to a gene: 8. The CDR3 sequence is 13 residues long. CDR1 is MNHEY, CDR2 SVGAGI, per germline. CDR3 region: CASIGTGGSKLFF. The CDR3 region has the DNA TGTGCCAGCATCGGGACAGGAGGGTCAAAACTGTTTTTT.

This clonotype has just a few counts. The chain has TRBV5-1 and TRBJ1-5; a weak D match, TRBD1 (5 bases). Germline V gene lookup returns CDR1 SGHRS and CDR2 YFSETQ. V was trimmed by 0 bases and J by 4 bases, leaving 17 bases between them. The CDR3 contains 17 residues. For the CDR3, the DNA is TGCGCCAGCAGCTTGGTTAGGCTCGGGGCGCCTAATCAGCCCCAGCATTTT. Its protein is CASSLVRLGAPNQPQHF.

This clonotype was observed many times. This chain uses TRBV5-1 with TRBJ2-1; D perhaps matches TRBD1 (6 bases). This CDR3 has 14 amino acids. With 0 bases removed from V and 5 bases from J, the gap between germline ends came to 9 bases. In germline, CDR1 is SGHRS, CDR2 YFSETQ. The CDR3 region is CASSLAGQNNEQFF. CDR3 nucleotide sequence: TGCGCCAGCAGCTTGGCCGGACAGAACAATGAGCAGTTCTTC.

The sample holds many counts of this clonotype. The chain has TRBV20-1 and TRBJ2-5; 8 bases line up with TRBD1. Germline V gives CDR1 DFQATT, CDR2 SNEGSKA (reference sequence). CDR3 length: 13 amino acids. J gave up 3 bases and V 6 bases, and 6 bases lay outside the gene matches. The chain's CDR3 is CSAPKQGEETQYF. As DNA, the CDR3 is TGCAGTGCCCCCAAACAGGGGGAAGAGACCCAGTACTTC.